This is a list of T cell receptor beta chains from one sample in a study of blood T cell repertoires in COVID-19. This table comes from immunoSEQ multiplex PCR, and its TCRdb copy is limited to in-frame clones, with some not included. The table has hundreds of thousands of clones, around 88% seen once. The sequencing sample was made of peripheral blood. The receptors were gathered from a woman aged 45-65 years with COVID-19, enrolled during active disease. The conserved cysteine and the conserved F or W are not part of the CDR3 here. Each record gives: V gene, CDR3 protein.

v_gene: TRBV19; CDR3aa: ASSVYGQGYTEAF
v_gene: TRBV9; CDR3aa: ASSKDSSSTGELF
v_gene: TRBV6-5; CDR3aa: ASNPIRDYEQY
v_gene: TRBV6-5; CDR3aa: ASLPRLNYGYT
v_gene: TRBV2; CDR3aa: ASRFEGDGYT
v_gene: TRBV2; CDR3aa: ASSLVEGNTIY
v_gene: TRBV12-3/TRBV12-4; CDR3aa: ASSLDRIA
v_gene: TRBV29-1; CDR3aa: SAGERLHGYT
v_gene: TRBV28; CDR3aa: ASSLLAIGGQPQH
v_gene: TRBV6-5; CDR3aa: ASWRKVAF
v_gene: TRBV5-1; CDR3aa: ASSLWAGETNTEAF
v_gene: TRBV3-1/TRBV3-2; CDR3aa: ASSQNRGYGYT
v_gene: TRBV7-9; CDR3aa: ASGFGSSNQPQH
v_gene: TRBV15; CDR3aa: ATSIRQVVDTEAF
v_gene: TRBV19; CDR3aa: ASNESGTAGDGYT
v_gene: TRBV7-2; CDR3aa: ASSHTEDTQY
v_gene: TRBV7-3; CDR3aa: ASSFTAGSSYNEQF
v_gene: TRBV11-1; CDR3aa: ASSDSFNYGYT
v_gene: TRBV19; CDR3aa: ASNSRHRGHEKLF
v_gene: TRBV7-3; CDR3aa: ASSYTGGRADTQY
v_gene: TRBV28; CDR3aa: ASSQREGRDGYT
v_gene: TRBV24-1; CDR3aa: ATSVASGGYT
v_gene: TRBV24-1; CDR3aa: ATSDHRDSSGNTIY
v_gene: TRBV4-1; CDR3aa: ASSQGARAGIYGYT
v_gene: TRBV3-1/TRBV3-2; CDR3aa: ASSPRDRGTGELF
v_gene: TRBV5-1; CDR3aa: ASSLSSSGGYYNEQF
v_gene: TRBV20-1; CDR3aa: SAPGGYT
v_gene: TRBV7-5; CDR3aa: ARSSPTDRGRSTLH
v_gene: TRBV15; CDR3aa: ATSGGTHQGETNEKLF
v_gene: TRBV28; CDR3aa: ATSTGNQPQH
v_gene: TRBV15; CDR3aa: ATSRGVGGGQGRVNYGYT
v_gene: TRBV18; CDR3aa: ASSPSRDRVNTGELF
v_gene: TRBV27; CDR3aa: ASSLTTGQGYT
v_gene: TRBV9; CDR3aa: ASSPGRTNQPQH
v_gene: TRBV19; CDR3aa: ASSHPTRPTEAF
v_gene: TRBV11-2; CDR3aa: ASSLDLQSNEKLF
v_gene: TRBV9; CDR3aa: ASSVKASTGTGELF
v_gene: TRBV2; CDR3aa: ASSEAERAYEQY
v_gene: TRBV2; CDR3aa: ASRQGASQH
v_gene: TRBV19; CDR3aa: ASSAGGRVIDEAF
v_gene: TRBV18; CDR3aa: ASSPGEGRPQH
v_gene: TRBV3-1/TRBV3-2; CDR3aa: ASLSGGRKTQY
v_gene: TRBV29-1; CDR3aa: SVTLAGGYNEQF
v_gene: TRBV10-2; CDR3aa: ASSESHLSVLGYT
v_gene: TRBV7-2; CDR3aa: ASSLAAGVGYEQY
v_gene: TRBV5-1; CDR3aa: ASSLSRASGEQY